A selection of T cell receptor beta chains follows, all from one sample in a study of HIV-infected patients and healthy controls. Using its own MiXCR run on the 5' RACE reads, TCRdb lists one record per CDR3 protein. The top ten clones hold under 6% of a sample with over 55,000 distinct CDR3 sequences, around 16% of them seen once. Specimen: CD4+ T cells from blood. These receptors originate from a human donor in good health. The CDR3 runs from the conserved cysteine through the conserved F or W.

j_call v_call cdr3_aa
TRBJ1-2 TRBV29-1 CSVLRRGRGGNYGYTF
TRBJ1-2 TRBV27 CASSFGQGDYGYTF
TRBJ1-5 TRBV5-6 CASYGMGRQHQPQHF
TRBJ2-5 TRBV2 CASSIGETQYF
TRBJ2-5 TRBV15 CATSRVAQGGLETQYF
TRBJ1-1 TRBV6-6 CASIPAAGVGSRKAFF
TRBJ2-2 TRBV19 CASIRKAGGGELFF
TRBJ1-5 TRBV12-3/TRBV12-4 CASSLAGNQPQHF
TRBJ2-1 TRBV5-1 CASSWEGANLEQFF
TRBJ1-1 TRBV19 CASSRRQAVMNTEAFF
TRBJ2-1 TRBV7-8 CASSLVWRGGDYNEQFF
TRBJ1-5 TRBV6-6 CASSSTGDNQPQHF
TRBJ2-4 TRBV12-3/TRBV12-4 CASSGGQGNIQYF
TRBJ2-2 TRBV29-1 CSVGTHTGELFF
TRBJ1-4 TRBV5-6 CASSLKDNPTNEKLFF
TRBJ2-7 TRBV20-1 CSATPKLTSGSYEQYF
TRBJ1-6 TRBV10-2 CASSVLTGSGSPLHF
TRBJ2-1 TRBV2 CASRGEGSSYNEQFF
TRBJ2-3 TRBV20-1 CSAQRGYSADTQYF
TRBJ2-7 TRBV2 CASSSSREQYF
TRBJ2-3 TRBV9 CASSANPNTDTQYF
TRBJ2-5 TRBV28 CASNGGRQQYF
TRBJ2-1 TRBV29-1 CRVGTATNEQFF
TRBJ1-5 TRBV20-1 CSARDRRGNQPQHF
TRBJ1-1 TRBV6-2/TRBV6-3 CASSYLQGIRTEAFF
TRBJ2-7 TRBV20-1 CSATTTGTGSAEQYF
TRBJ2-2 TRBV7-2 CASRTGTGLAGELFF
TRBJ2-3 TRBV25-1 CASSEGVGGSTDTQYF